This entry lists 5 T cell receptor beta chains sequenced from one sample in a study of technical replicates of blood from a few donors. Assay: immunoSEQ multiplex PCR; the TCRdb copy retains only in-frame clones and omits some. The table has around 81,000 clones, approximately 94% seen once. Sequenced sample: T cells isolated from PBMCs. The origin of the receptors is a human donor in good health.

CDR3 sequence reads: CASSRNGGGPYEQYF. Here the CDR3 DNA reads TGCGCCAGCAGCAGAAATGGGGGAGGGCCTTACGAGCAGTACTTC. V usage is TRBV4-1 and J usage is TRBJ2-7; 7 nucleotides match TRBD2. The CDR3 is 15 residues long. V shed 5 bases and J 4 bases; nucleotides not matched to a gene: 11. Germline V CDR1 and CDR2: MGHRA, YSYEKL.

The chain couples TRBV6-5 to TRBJ2-7; TRBD1 matches 7 bases. Germline-derived CDR1 and CDR2 are MNHEY and SVGAGI. The V gene end was trimmed by 5 bases and the J gene end by 0 bases; junction bases not matched to a gene: 7. This CDR3 comprises 15 residues. In DNA, the CDR3 is TGTGCCAGCAGTATTACAGGGGATTCCTCCTACGAGCAGTACTTC. Amino acid sequence: CASSITGDSSYEQYF.

This clone came up once. CDR3 loop: CASSVTGTSSNEQFF. In DNA, the CDR3 is TGTGCCAGCAGCGTTACCGGGACTAGCTCCAATGAGCAGTTCTTC. V and J are TRBV11-2 and TRBJ2-1, with 9 positions matching TRBD2. The CDR3 is 15 residues long. With V trimmed by 5 bases and J by 6 bases, 8 bases remained unmatched. Germline CDR1 is SGHAT and CDR2 is FQNNGV.

The chain links TRBV14 to TRBJ2-2, with 9 bases fitting TRBD2. The CDR3 is made up of 16 amino acids. From germline, CDR1 is SGHDN and CDR2 FVKESK. V gave up 1 base and J gave up 6 bases; unmatched junction bases: 6. CDR3 loop: CASSQGGRAFAGELFF. CDR3 bases: TGTGCCAGCAGCCAAGGCGGGAGGGCCTTCGCCGGGGAGCTGTTTTTT.

J is TRBJ2-7 and V is TRBV15, with D perhaps TRBD2 (6 bases). The CDR3 runs to 13 residues. Germline V gene lookup returns CDR1 LNHNV and CDR2 YYDKDF (reference sequence). Trimming shortened V by 5 bases and J by 1 base, and 9 bases separated the two germline ends. Here the CDR3 reads CATSGGISYEQYF. CDR3 sequence (DNA): TGTGCCACCAGCGGCGGGATTTCCTACGAGCAGTACTTC.